The clone carrying this T cell receptor (beta chain) turned up a few times. Amplification of TCR beta CDR3 regions used RNA as the template. The primer set for the first-round RT-PCR of the TCR CDR3 was HTBI. TCRdb ran MiXCR on the multiplex PCR reads and lists one entry per CDR3 protein. The sample contains about 640,000 distinct CDR3 sequences, roughly 20% of which appear only once. This specimen belongs to a study of T cells in Graves' hyperthyroidism and ophthalmopathy. The CDR3 is made up of 15 amino acids. V was trimmed by 0 bases and J by 2 bases, leaving 10 bases between them. Germline CDR1 is SGHRS and CDR2 is YFSETQ.

The V and J genes are TRBV5-1 and TRBJ2-3; D might be TRBD1 (5 bases). Sequencing used blood. This receptor was obtained from a man younger than 45 with Graves' ophthalmopathy. CDR3 loop: CASSLVGVDTDTQYF. The CDR3 coding sequence is TGCGCCAGCAGCTTGGTAGGGGTTGACACAGATACGCAGTATTTT.